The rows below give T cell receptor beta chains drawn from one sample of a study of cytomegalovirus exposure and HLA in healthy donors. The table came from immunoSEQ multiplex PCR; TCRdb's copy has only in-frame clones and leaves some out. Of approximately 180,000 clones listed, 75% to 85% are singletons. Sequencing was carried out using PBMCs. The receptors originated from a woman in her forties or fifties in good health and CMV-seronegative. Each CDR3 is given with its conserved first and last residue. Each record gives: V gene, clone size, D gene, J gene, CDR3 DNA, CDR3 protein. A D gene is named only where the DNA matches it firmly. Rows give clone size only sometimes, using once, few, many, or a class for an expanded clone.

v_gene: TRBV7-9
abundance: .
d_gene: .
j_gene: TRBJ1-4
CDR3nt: TGTGCCAGCAGCCCGAGACAGAATGAAAAACTGTTTTTT
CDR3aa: CASSPRQNEKLFF

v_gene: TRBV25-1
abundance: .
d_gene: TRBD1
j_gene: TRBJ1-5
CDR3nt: TGTGCCAGCAGTGATCCCGGGACAGGGGATTTTCAGCCCCAGCATTTT
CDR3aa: CASSDPGTGDFQPQHF

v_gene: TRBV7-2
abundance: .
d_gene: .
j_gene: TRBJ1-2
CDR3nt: TGTGCCAGCAGCTTAGATTCAAGGGGAGGTAGCTATGGCTACACCTTC
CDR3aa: CASSLDSRGGSYGYTF

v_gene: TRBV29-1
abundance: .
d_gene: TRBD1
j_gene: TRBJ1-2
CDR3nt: TGCAGCGTTGAAGATTTAAGGACAGGAGGATCCTATGGCTACACCTTC
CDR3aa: CSVEDLRTGGSYGYTF

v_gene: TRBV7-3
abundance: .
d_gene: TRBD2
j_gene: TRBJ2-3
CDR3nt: TGTGCCAGCAGCTTATTCGAGCGGGAGACCACAGATACGCAGTATTTT
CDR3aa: CASSLFERETTDTQYF

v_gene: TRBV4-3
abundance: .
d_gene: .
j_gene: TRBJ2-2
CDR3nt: TGCGCCAGCAGCCAAGAACAGGGCCTCAACACCGGGGAGCTGTTTTTT
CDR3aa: CASSQEQGLNTGELFF

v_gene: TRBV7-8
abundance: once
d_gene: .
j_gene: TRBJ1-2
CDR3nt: TGTGCCAGCAGCCTGCTCCTGGACAGAAACTATGGCTACACCTTC
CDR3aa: CASSLLLDRNYGYTF

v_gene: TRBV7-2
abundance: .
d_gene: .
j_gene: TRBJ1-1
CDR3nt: TGTGCCAGCAGCTTCCAGGGTATGAACACTGAAGCTTTCTTT
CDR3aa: CASSFQGMNTEAFF

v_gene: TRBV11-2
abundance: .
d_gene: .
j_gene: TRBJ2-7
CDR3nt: TGTGCCAGCCGCCAGCAGGGGTTCTCCTACGAGCAGTACTTC
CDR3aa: CASRQQGFSYEQYF

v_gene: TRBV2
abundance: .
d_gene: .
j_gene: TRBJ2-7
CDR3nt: TGTGCCAGCAGTGAAAGAGCTGGAGCCTACGAGCAGTACTTC
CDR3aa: CASSERAGAYEQYF

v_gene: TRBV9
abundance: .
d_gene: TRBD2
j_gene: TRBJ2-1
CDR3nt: TGTGCCAGCAGCGTTGGACTAGCGGACAATGAGCAGTTCTTC
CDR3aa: CASSVGLADNEQFF